The clone carrying this T cell receptor beta chain was seen just once. The source of the sample is a study of shared clonotypes between healthy human individuals. Study as a whole: Three plates each covered CD4 naive and memory; CD8 naive two, CD8 memory one.

Data came from immunoSEQ multiplex PCR; TCRdb stores just in-frame clones and leaves some out. Of millions of clones in the sample, 95% were seen once. Trimming cost V 5 bases and J 6 bases; bases outside gene matches: 10. Germline V CDR1 and CDR2: SGHRS, YFSETQ. There are 14 residues in the CDR3. The TCR originated in a man between 18 and 29 years old in good health. J is TRBJ2-7 and V is TRBV5-1; 8 bases match TRBD1. The sequenced material came from naive CD4+ T cells sorted from blood. Subset given: CD45RA+ positively selected. CDR3 residues: CASSDVQGASEQYF. CDR3 bases: TGCGCCAGCAGTGATGTGCAGGGGGCCTCCGAGCAGTACTTC.